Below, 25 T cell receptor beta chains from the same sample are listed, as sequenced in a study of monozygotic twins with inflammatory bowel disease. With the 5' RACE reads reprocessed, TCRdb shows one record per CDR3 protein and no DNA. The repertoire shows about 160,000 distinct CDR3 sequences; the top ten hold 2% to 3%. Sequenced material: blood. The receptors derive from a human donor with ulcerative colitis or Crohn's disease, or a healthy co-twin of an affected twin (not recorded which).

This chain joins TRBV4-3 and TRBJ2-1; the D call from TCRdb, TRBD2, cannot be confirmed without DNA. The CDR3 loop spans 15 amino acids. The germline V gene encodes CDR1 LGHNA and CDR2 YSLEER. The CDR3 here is CASSQVVSGRVEQFF.

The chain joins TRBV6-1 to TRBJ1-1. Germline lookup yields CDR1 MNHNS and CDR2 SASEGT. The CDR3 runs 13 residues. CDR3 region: CASMAGGTTEAFF.

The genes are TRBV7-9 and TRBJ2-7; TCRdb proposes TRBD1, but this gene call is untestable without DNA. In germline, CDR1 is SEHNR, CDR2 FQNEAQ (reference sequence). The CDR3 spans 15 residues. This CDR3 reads CASSLTWDRVDEQYF.

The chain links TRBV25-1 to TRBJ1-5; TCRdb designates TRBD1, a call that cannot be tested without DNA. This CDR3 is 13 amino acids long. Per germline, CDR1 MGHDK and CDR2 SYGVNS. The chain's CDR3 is CASSTTGDQPQHF.

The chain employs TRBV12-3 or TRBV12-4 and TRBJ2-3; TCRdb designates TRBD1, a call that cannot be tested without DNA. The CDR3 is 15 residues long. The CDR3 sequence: CASSFGGAVTDTQYF.

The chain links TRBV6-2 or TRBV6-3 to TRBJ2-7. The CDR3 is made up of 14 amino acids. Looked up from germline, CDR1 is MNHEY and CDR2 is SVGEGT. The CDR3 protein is CASSYPGRVYEQYF.

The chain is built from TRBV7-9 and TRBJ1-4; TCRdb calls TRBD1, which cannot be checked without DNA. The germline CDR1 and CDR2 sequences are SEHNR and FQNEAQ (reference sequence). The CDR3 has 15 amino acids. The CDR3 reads CASSPGGHRGEKLFF.

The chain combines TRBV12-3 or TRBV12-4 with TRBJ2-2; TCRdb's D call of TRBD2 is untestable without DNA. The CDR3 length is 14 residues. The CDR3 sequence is CASSRGLGAGELFF.

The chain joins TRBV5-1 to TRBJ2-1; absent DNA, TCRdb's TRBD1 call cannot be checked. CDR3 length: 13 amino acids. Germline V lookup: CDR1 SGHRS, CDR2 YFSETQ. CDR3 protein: CASSFGGVNEQFF.

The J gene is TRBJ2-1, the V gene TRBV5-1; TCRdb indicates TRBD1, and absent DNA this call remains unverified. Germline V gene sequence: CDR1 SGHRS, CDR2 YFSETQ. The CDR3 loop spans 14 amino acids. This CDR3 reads CASMRQGMSDEQFF.

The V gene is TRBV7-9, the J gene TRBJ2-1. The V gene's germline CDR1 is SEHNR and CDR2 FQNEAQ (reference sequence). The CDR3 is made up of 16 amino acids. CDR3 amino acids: CASSQISGDSYNEQFF.

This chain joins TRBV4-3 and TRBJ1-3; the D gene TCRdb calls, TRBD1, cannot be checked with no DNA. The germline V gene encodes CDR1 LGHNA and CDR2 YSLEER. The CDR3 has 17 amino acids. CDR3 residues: CASSPTTGQFSGNTIYF.

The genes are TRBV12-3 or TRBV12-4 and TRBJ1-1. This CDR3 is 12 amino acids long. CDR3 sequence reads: CASSRMNTEAFF.

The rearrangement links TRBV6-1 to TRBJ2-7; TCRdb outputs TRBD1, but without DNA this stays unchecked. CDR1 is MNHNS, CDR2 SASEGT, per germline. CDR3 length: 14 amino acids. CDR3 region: CASRGQLSSYEQYF.

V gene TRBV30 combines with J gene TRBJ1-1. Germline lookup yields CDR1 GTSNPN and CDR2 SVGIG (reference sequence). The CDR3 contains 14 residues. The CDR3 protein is CAWRSALKNTEAFF.

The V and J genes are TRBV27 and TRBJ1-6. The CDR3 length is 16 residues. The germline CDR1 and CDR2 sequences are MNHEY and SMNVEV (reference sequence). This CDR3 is CASSPRVEWDNSPLHF.

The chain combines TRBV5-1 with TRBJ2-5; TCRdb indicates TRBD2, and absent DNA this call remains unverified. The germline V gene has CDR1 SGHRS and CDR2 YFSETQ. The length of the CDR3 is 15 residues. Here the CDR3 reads CASSDQGTPQETQYF.

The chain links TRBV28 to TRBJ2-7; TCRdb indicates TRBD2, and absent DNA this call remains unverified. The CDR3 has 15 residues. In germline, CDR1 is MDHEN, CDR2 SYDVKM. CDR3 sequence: CASRPTLAGGPEQYF.

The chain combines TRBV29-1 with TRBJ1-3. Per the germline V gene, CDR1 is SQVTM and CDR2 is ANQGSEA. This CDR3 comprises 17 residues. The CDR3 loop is CSVEVRTVSSSGNTIYF.

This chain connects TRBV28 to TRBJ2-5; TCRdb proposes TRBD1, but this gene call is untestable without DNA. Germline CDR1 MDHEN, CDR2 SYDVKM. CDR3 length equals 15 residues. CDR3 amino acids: CASSQDRVREGTQYF.

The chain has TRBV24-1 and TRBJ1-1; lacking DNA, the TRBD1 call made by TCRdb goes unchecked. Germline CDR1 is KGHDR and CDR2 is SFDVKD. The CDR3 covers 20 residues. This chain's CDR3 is CATSDALRQGHPSMNTEAFF.

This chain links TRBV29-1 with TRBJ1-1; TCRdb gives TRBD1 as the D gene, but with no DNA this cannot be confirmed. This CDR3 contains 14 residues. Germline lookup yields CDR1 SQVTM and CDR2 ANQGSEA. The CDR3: CSVEERGGGTEAFF.

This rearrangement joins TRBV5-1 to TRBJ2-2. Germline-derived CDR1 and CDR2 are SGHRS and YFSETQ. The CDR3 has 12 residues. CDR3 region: CASSLQSGELFF. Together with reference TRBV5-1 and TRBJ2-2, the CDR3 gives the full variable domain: KAGVTQTPRYLIKTRGQQVTLSCSPISGHRSVSWYQQTPGQGLQFLFEYFSETQRNKGNFPGRFSGRQFSNSRSEMNVSTLELGDSALYLCASSLQSGELFFGEGSRLTVL.

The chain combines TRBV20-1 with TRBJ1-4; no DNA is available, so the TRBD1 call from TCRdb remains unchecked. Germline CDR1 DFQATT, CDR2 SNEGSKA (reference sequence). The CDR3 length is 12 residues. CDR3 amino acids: CSARDNNEKLFF.

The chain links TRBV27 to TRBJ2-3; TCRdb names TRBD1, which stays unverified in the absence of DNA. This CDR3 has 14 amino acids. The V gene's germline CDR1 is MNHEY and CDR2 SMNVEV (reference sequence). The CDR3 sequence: CASRPLGGGGTQYF.